The T cell receptor (beta chain) under discussion was sequenced for a study of response to subunit inactivated influenza vaccine. Each CDR3 protein is one row after TCRdb ran MiXCR on the RT-PCR reads. The sample lists about 540,000 distinct CDR3 sequences; around a quarter were seen once. Study-wide points: Each seasonal influenza vaccination recruits few new T cells, the authors suggested.

A note on this clonotype: The antigen remains undetermined.

These data were also reused for a study on T cells expressing NK-cell markers. That paper notes: With UMIs, 5'RACE template switching was used to make TCR beta cDNA. Repertoires of TCR beta were obtained from T cells sorted as CD3+CD56+NKG2C+, CD3+CD56+NKG2C- and CD3+CD56-NKG2C+. Of the CD8+ T cells in roughly 6 donors, roughly 1.0-7.5% belonged to dominant NKG2C+ clonotypes.

The sample was CD4+ T cells sorted from PBMCs, taken less than 13 days after vaccination. This sequence was found in a man aged 50-59 years who received an inactivated influenza vaccine.

The CDR3 region is CSVQRATNEKLFF. The CDR3 DNA reads TGCAGCGTGCAGAGAGCAACTAATGAAAAACTGTTTTTT. The V and J genes are TRBV29-1 and TRBJ1-4; D not resolved. CDR3 length equals 13 residues. V was trimmed by 6 bases and J by 0 bases, leaving 8 bases between them. Germline CDR1 is SQVTM and CDR2 is ANQGSEA.